This record concerns one T cell receptor (beta chain) sequence. These data belong to a study of blood T cell repertoires in COVID-19. Study at large: There were acute and convalescent COVID-19 samples, and they came from the United States, Italy and Spain. T cells, B-cell-depleted T cells, or PBMCs supplied cDNA or gDNA.

Per the study methods: Amplification with reference gene primers provided the estimates of nucleated cell counts. Produced via immunoSEQ multiplex PCR; TCRdb's table is partial and in-frame only. The V and J calls and clone size are taken from that table; D and trimming were inferred from the DNA. The sample records 100,000 to 150,000 clones, 88% being singletons. The V gene's germline CDR1 is SNHLY and CDR2 FYNNEI. The J segment lost 3 bases and the V segment lost 4 bases, leaving 15 bases of the junction unmatched. The CDR3 has 18 residues. Input material: peripheral blood. The source is a human donor in a cohort sampled during active COVID-19. The rearrangement uses TRBV2 and TRBJ2-3; 8 bases map to TRBD1. CDR3 sequence reads: CASSVGSGGYHGTDTQYF. CDR3 bases: TGTGCCAGCAGTGTGGGGTCAGGGGGCTATCACGGGACAGATACGCAGTATTTT.